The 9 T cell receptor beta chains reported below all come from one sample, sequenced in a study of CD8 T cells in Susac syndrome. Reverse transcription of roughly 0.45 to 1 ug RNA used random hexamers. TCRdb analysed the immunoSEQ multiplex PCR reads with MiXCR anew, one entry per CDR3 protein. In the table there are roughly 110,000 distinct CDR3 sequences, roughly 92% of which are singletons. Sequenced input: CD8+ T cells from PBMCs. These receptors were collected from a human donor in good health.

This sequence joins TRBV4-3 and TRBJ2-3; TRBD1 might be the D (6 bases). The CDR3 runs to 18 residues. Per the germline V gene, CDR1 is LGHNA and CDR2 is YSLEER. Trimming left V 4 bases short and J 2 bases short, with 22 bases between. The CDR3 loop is CASSPDVTGTTNTDTQYF. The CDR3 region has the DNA TGCGCCAGCAGCCCAGATGTCACAGGGACCACTAACACAGATACGCAGTATTTT.

The CDR3 protein is CSAPDRAKGELFF. As DNA, the CDR3 is TGCAGTGCTCCGGACAGGGCCAAAGGGGAGCTGTTTTTT. The chain uses TRBV20-1 and TRBJ2-2; 8 nucleotides match TRBD1. CDR3 length equals 13 residues. V lost 5 bases and J lost 8; bases outside the gene matches: 7. CDR1 DFQATT and CDR2 SNEGSKA come from the germline V gene (reference sequence).

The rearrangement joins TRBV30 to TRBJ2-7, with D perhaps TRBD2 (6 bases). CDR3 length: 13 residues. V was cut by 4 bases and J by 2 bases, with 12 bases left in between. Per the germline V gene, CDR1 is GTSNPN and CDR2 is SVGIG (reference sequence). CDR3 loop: CAWTSDIPYEQYF. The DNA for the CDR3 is TGTGCCTGGACTAGCGATATTCCCTACGAGCAGTACTTC.

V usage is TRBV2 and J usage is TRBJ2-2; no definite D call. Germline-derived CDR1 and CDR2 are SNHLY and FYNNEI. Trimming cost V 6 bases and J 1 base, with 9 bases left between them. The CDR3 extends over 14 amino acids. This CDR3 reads CASRELQNTGELFF. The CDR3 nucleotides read TGTGCCAGCAGGGAATTACAGAACACCGGGGAGCTGTTTTTT.

As DNA, the CDR3 is TGCGCCAGCAGCCTTCGGCGGGGCGTTTCCTACGAGCAGTACTTC. This codes for CASSLRRGVSYEQYF. The V call is TRBV5-1, the J call TRBJ2-7; perhaps TRBD2 as D (6 bases). V lost 4 bases to trimming and J lost 1 base, with 15 bases between them. Germline V CDR1 and CDR2: SGHRS, YFSETQ. This CDR3 is 15 amino acids long.

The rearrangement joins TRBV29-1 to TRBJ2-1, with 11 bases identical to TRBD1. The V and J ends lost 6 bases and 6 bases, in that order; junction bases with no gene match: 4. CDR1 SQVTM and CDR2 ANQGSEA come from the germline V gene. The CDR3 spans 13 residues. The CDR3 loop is CSVGQGDRNEQFF. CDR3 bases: TGCAGCGTGGGACAGGGGGATCGCAATGAGCAGTTCTTC.

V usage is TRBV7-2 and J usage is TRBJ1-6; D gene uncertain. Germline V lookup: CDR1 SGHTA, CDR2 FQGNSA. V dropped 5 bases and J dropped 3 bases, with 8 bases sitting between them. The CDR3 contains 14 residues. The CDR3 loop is CASSGGGYNSPLHF. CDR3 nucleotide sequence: TGTGCCAGCAGCGGAGGTGGCTATAATTCACCCCTCCACTTT. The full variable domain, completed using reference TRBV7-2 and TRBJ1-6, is GAGVSQSPSNKVTEKGKDVELRCDPISGHTALYWYRQSLGQGLEFLIYFQGNSAPDKSGLPSDRFSAERTGGSVSTLTIQRTQQEDSAVYLCASSGGGYNSPLHFGNGTRLTVT.

The CDR3 spells CASSFWQAYNEQFF. CDR3 DNA sequence: TGTGCCAGCAGCTTCTGGCAGGCGTACAATGAGCAGTTCTTC. This chain joins TRBV7-2 and TRBJ2-1; D remains ambiguous. Trimming shortened V by 3 bases and J by 4 bases, and 10 bases separated the two germline ends. This CDR3 contains 14 residues. The germline CDR1 and CDR2 sequences are SGHTA and FQGNSA.

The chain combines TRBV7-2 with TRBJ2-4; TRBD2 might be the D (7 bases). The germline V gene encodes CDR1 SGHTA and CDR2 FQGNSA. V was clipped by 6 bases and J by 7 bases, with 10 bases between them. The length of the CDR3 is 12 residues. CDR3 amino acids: CASRGGLNIQYF. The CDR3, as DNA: TGTGCCAGCAGGGGGGGGCTCAACATTCAGTACTTC.